The 3 T cell receptor beta chains below come from one sample, sequenced in a study of T cells in Graves' hyperthyroidism and ophthalmopathy (dated by TCRdb to the late 2010s). The library was made by multiplex PCR. TCRdb records Illumina HiSeq 2000 as the sequencer. The TCR beta CDR3 regions were amplified from RNA transcripts. The TCR CDR3 was subjected to a first round of RT-PCR using the HTBI primer set and the Qiagen OneStep RT-PCR kit. TCRdb ran its own pipeline on the public reads, namely fastp trimming at Q25 and MiXCR clone calling, and kept in-frame beta chains. CDR3 protein duplicates are merged, each entry listing the most common genes and DNA. Within this sample are a few hundred thousand distinct CDR3 sequences, with approximately 44% of them counted one time only. Jointly, the top ten make up around 8% of the sample. Sequencing used peripheral blood or thyroid tissue (not recorded which). The source is a woman younger than 30 with Graves' hyperthyroidism.

This clonotype was detected ten times or more. The chain uses TRBV20-1 and TRBJ2-2; 14 bases match TRBD2. The length of the CDR3 is 17 residues. Trimming at V came to 6 bases and at J to 4 bases, leaving 10 bases not matched to a gene. The V gene's germline CDR1 is DFQATT and CDR2 SNEGSKA (reference sequence). CDR3 amino acids: CSAHRLAGGPGTGELFF. For the CDR3, the DNA is TGCAGTGCGCATCGACTAGCGGGAGGGCCGGGCACCGGGGAGCTGTTTTTT.

The sample holds many counts of this clonotype. V and J are TRBV7-8 and TRBJ2-5; tentative D call: TRBD2 (6 bases). From germline, CDR1 is SGHVS and CDR2 FQNEAQ. The V and J ends lost 4 bases and 1 base respectively, with 19 bases between them. CDR3 length: 17 amino acids. The CDR3 region is CASSSRAGFGVQETQYF. CDR3 coding DNA: TGTGCCAGCAGCTCGAGGGCGGGATTCGGGGTCCAAGAGACCCAGTACTTC.

The chain has TRBV9 and TRBJ2-5; 8 bases fit TRBD2. This CDR3 has 14 amino acids. J lost 4 bases, V lost 0 bases, and 2 bases had no gene match. The germline V gene has CDR1 SGDLS and CDR2 YYNGEE. The CDR3 region has the DNA TGTGCCAGCAGCGTAGTAGCGGGGAGAGAGACCCAGTACTTC. It is translated as CASSVVAGRETQYF. Full variable domain (rest looked up from reference TRBV9 and TRBJ2-5): DSGVTQTPKHLITATGQRVTLRCSPRSGDLSVYWYQQSLDQGLQFLIQYYNGEERAKGNILERFSAQQFPDLHSELNLSSLELGDSALYFCASSVVAGRETQYFGPGTRLLVL.